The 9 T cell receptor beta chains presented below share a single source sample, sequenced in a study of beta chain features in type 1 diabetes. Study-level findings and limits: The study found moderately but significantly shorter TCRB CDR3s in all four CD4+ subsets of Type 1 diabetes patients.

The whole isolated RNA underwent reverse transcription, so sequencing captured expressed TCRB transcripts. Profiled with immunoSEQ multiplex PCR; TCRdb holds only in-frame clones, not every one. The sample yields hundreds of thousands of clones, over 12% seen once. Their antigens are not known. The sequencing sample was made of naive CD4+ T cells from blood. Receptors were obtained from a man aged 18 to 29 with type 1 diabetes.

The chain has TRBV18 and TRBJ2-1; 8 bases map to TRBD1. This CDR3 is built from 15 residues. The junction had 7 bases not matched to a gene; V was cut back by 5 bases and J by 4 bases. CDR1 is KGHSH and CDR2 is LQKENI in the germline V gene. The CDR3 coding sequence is TGTGCCAGCTCAACCGGGACAGGTCCGTACAATGAGCAGTTCTTC. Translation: CASSTGTGPYNEQFF.

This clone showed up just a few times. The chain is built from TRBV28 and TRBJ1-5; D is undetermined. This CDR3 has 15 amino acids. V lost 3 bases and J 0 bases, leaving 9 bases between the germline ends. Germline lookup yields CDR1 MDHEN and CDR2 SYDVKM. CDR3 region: CASSLTLPSNQPQHF. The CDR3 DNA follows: TGTGCCAGCAGTTTGACCCTACCTAGCAATCAGCCCCAGCATTTT.

CDR3 coding DNA: TGTGCCAGCAGCTTGGAATATCGTGGCGATACGCAGTATTTT. It translates to CASSLEYRGDTQYF. The rearrangement joins TRBV5-4 to TRBJ2-3; D is undetermined. V was trimmed by 0 bases and J by 6 bases, leaving 11 bases between them. This CDR3 comprises 14 residues. Looked up from germline, CDR1 is SGHNT and CDR2 is YYREEE (reference sequence).

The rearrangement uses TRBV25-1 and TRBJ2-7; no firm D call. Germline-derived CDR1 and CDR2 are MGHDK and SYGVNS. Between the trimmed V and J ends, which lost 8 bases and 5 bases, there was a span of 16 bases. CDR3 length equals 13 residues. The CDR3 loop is CASAPRTSNEQYF. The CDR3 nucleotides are TGTGCCAGCGCCCCTAGGACGTCAAACGAGCAGTACTTC.

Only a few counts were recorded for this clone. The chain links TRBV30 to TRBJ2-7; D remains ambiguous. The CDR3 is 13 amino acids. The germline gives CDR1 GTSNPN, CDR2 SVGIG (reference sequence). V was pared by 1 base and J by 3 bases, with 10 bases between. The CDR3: CAWSARVLYEQYF. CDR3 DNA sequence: TGTGCCTGGAGTGCCCGGGTGCTCTACGAGCAGTACTTC.

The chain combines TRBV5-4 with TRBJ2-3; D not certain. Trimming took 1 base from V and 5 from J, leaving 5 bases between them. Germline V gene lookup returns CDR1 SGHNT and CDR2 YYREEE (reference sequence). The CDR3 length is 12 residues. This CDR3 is CASSLLGDTQYF. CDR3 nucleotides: TGTGCCAGCAGCTTGCTCGGAGATACGCAGTATTTT.

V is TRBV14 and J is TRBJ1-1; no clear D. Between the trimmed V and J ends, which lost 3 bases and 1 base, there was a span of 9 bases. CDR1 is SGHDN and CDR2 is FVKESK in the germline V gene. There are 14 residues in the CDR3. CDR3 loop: CASSQSLWNTEAFF. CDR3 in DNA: TGTGCCAGCAGCCAGTCCCTGTGGAACACTGAAGCTTTCTTT.

The CDR3: CAISEGPRGAEQYF. Written as DNA, the CDR3 is TGTGCCATCAGTGAGGGACCCAGGGGTGCCGAGCAGTACTTC. The rearrangement joins TRBV10-3 to TRBJ2-7; D perhaps matches TRBD1 (6 bases). Trimming left V 2 bases short and J 6 bases short, with 14 bases between. Germline V gene data show CDR1 as ENHRY and CDR2 as SYGVKD. This CDR3 has 14 residues.

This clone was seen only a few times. CDR3 coding DNA: TGTGCCAGCTCGTCAACTAGCGGGGTTACCTACGAGCAGTACTTC. The encoded protein is CASSSTSGVTYEQYF. V gene TRBV18 combines with J gene TRBJ2-7; 10 nucleotides align to TRBD2. The CDR3 contains 15 residues. J was trimmed by 2 bases and V by 6 bases; bases with no gene match: 7. In germline, CDR1 is KGHSH, CDR2 LQKENI.